A single sample gave rise to the 23 T cell receptor beta chains below, sequenced in a study of human T cells and chemical hapten exposure. TCRdb used MiXCR to reprocess the RACE reads, holding one entry per CDR3 protein. The sample contains about 89,000 distinct CDR3 sequences, more than 10% of which appear only once. Time point noted: pre-sensitization, week 0. As for treatment: therapeutic diphenylcyclopropenone sensitization with weekly scalp DPC. Specimen: whole blood, collected in connection with sensitization to the hapten diphenylcyclopropenone (DPC). All receptors derive from a woman aged 60-75 years with alopecia areata. Some clones in this sample may be carry-over from other donors' samples.

In this sample, this clonotype turned up many times. The chain joins TRBV20-1 to TRBJ1-5; D unclear. The germline V and J ends were trimmed by 3 bases and 0 bases, with 6 bases remaining between them. Germline loops: CDR1 DFQATT, CDR2 SNEGSKA (reference sequence). The CDR3 extends over 13 amino acids. The CDR3 nucleotides read TGCAGTGCTAGTGGTCTTAGCAATCAGCCCCAGCATTTT. Its protein is CSASGLSNQPQHF.

This clonotype was recorded many times. The chain links TRBV29-1 to TRBJ2-5; perhaps TRBD2 as D (5 bases). V was cut by 3 bases and J by 2 bases, with 10 bases left in between. The CDR3 totals 13 residues. Germline CDR1 reads SQVTM; CDR2 reads ANQGSEA. CDR3 in DNA: TGCAGCGTTGATAGGCTAGCTCAAGAGACCCAGTACTTC. Translation: CSVDRLAQETQYF.

The CDR3 loop is CASRRDRVASSPLHF. CDR3 DNA: TGTGCCAGCAGGCGGGACAGAGTTGCTAGTTCACCCCTCCACTTT. The chain carries TRBV6-6 and TRBJ1-6; 7 nucleotides agree with TRBD1. The CDR3 runs to 15 residues. CDR1 MNHNY and CDR2 SVGAGI come from the germline V gene (reference sequence). Losses at the gene ends were 6 bases for V and 9 bases for J; bases not matched to a gene: 11.

In its sample, this clonotype was seen a few times. The chain combines TRBV5-1 with TRBJ1-1; TRBD1 matches 10 bases. The CDR3 length is 15 residues. The V segment lost 0 bases and the J segment 3 bases; nucleotides outside the gene matches: 2. Germline V gene sequence: CDR1 SGHRS, CDR2 YFSETQ. The chain's CDR3 is CASSLEGTGDTEAFF. CDR3 nucleotides: TGCGCCAGCAGCTTGGAAGGGACAGGGGACACTGAAGCTTTCTTT. Full variable domain (rest looked up from reference TRBV5-1 and TRBJ1-1): KAGVTQTPRYLIKTRGQQVTLSCSPISGHRSVSWYQQTPGQGLQFLFEYFSETQRNKGNFPGRFSGRQFSNSRSEMNVSTLELGDSALYLCASSLEGTGDTEAFFGQGTRLTVV.

In its sample, this clonotype was seen a few times. The V call is TRBV7-2, the J call TRBJ2-3; TRBD1 matches 7 bases. V lost 3 bases to trimming and J lost 2 bases; unmatched junction nucleotides: 5. Germline V gene sequence: CDR1 SGHTA, CDR2 FQGNSA. The CDR3 runs to 15 residues. The CDR3 spells CASSLTGTSTDTQYF. The CDR3 DNA sequence: TGTGCCAGCAGCTTGACAGGGACATCCACAGATACGCAGTATTTT.

This clonotype was picked up a small number of times. The chain uses TRBV7-8 and TRBJ2-4; maybe TRBD2 (6 bases). Germline CDR1 is SGHVS and CDR2 is FQNEAQ. V gave up 5 bases and J gave up 5 bases, with 16 bases separating them. The CDR3 consists of 15 residues. The CDR3, as DNA: TGTGCCAGCAGCGCTTGGAGGGCCAGCCAAAACATTCAGTACTTC. As protein: CASSAWRASQNIQYF.

This clonotype was counted ten times or more. The chain combines TRBV5-1 with TRBJ2-7; TRBD1 might be the D (6 bases). CDR3 length: 15 amino acids. V lost 4 bases to trimming and J lost 2 bases, with 16 bases between them. Germline V lookup: CDR1 SGHRS, CDR2 YFSETQ. The CDR3 nucleotides read TGCGCCAGCAGCGATAGAACAGGGCTAGCCTACGAGCAGTACTTC. Protein sequence: CASSDRTGLAYEQYF. Full variable domain (rest looked up from reference TRBV5-1 and TRBJ2-7): KAGVTQTPRYLIKTRGQQVTLSCSPISGHRSVSWYQQTPGQGLQFLFEYFSETQRNKGNFPGRFSGRQFSNSRSEMNVSTLELGDSALYLCASSDRTGLAYEQYFGPGTRLTVT.

The chain combines TRBV6-5 with TRBJ1-2; D ambiguous. Germline CDR1 reads MNHEY; CDR2 reads SVGAGI. The CDR3 contains 13 residues. V dropped 0 bases and J dropped 8 bases, with 10 bases sitting between them. CDR3 residues: CASSYSLDWGYTF. The CDR3 DNA reads as TGTGCCAGCAGTTACTCTCTTGATTGGGGCTACACCTTC.

This clonotype was counted between two and nine times. The rearrangement uses TRBV19 and TRBJ1-5; 8 bases are a match to TRBD1. After removal of 5 bases from V and 8 bases from J, the junction contained 8 bases not matched to a gene. CDR3 length: 14 residues. Germline V lookup: CDR1 LNHDA, CDR2 SQIVND (reference sequence). The CDR3 protein is CASSLGQAWEPQHF. The CDR3, as DNA: TGTGCCAGTAGTCTGGGACAGGCTTGGGAGCCCCAGCATTTT.

This clonotype was detected many times. The genes are TRBV7-3 and TRBJ2-3, with TRBD1 as a possible D gene (5 bases). Per germline, CDR1 SGHTA and CDR2 FQGTGA. This CDR3 has 14 residues. V lost 3 bases to trimming and J lost 3 bases, with 10 bases between them. The CDR3 sequence is CASSFLDSTDTQYF. The CDR3 bases are TGTGCCAGCAGCTTCCTCGACAGTACAGATACGCAGTATTTT.

This clonotype was recorded a few times. The rearrangement uses TRBV6-2 or TRBV6-3 and TRBJ1-4; 10 bases line up with TRBD1. This CDR3 is 14 amino acids long. Trimming took 5 bases from V and 6 from J; bases not matched to a gene: 3. Looked up from germline, CDR1 is MNHEY and CDR2 is SVGEGT. CDR3 amino acids: CASSMGTGDEKLFF. CDR3 in DNA: TGTGCCAGCAGTATGGGGACAGGGGATGAAAAACTGTTTTTT.

This clonotype was seen repeatedly, ten times or more. V is TRBV5-4 and J is TRBJ1-6; D might be TRBD1 (5 bases). Germline V lookup: CDR1 SGHNT, CDR2 YYREEE (reference sequence). With 0 bases removed from V and 6 bases from J, the gap between germline ends came to 7 bases. The CDR3 length is 14 residues. The CDR3 bases are TGTGCCAGCAGCTTGGTGGGACCTAATTCACCCCTCCACTTT. Translation: CASSLVGPNSPLHF.

This clonotype has just a few counts. The chain uses TRBV20-1 and TRBJ1-5, with D possibly being TRBD1 (5 bases). This CDR3 contains 16 residues. Germline V CDR1 and CDR2: DFQATT, SNEGSKA (reference sequence). V lost 0 bases and J 2 bases, leaving 14 bases between the germline ends. The CDR3 DNA reads as TGCAGTGCTAGAGATATCAGGGCGCAGGGCAATCAGCCCCAGCATTTT. This sequence encodes CSARDIRAQGNQPQHF.

This clonotype was detected many times. The J gene is TRBJ2-1, the V gene TRBV30; a weak D match, TRBD1 (5 bases). The germline CDR1 and CDR2 sequences are GTSNPN and SVGIG (reference sequence). The CDR3 totals 14 residues. V was clipped by 4 bases and J by 0 bases, with 10 bases between them. The CDR3 DNA follows: TGTGCCTGGACAGGGATTAGCTCCTACAATGAGCAGTTCTTC. It encodes CAWTGISSYNEQFF. The full variable domain, with the rest looked up from reference TRBV30 and TRBJ2-1, is SQTIHQWPATLVQPVGSPLSLECTVEGTSNPNLYWYRQAAGRGLQLLFYSVGIGQISSEVPQNLSASRPQDRQFILSSKKLLLSDSGFYLCAWTGISSYNEQFFGPGTRLTVL.

Concerning this clonotype: A read error may be the cause here, since a much bigger clone is one base away. This chain connects TRBV19 to TRBJ1-5; D unresolved. In germline, CDR1 is LNHDA, CDR2 SQIVND (reference sequence). Trimming left V 7 bases short and J 1 base short, with 11 bases between. This CDR3 comprises 14 residues. CDR3 sequence reads: CASTKAESNQPQHF. The DNA for the CDR3 is TGTGCCAGTACCAAGGCAGAAAGCAATCAGCCCCAGCATTTT.

There are a few counts of this clonotype. This sequence joins TRBV30 and TRBJ1-5, with D unclear. Between the trimmed V and J ends, which lost 0 bases and 4 bases, there was a span of 10 bases. The CDR3 consists of 14 residues. Germline V CDR1 and CDR2: GTSNPN, SVGIG (reference sequence). CDR3 DNA: TGTGCCTGGAGTGTAGAGGGAAGGAATCAGCCCCAGCATTTT. Translating gives CAWSVEGRNQPQHF.

This sequence joins TRBV7-9 and TRBJ1-6; the D gene is possibly TRBD1 (5 bases). V gave up 0 bases and J gave up 5 bases, with 11 bases separating them. The CDR3 has 16 residues. CDR1 and CDR2 (germline): SEHNR, FQNEAQ (reference sequence). The CDR3 bases are TGTGCCAGCAGCTTAGCGGGGGGTATCAATAATTCACCCCTCCACTTT. Translated, it gives CASSLAGGINNSPLHF.

In its sample, this clonotype was seen a few times. The chain is built from TRBV6-1 and TRBJ2-3, with 11 bases fitting TRBD1. This CDR3 is 16 amino acids long. The germline CDR1 and CDR2 sequences are MNHNS and SASEGT. With V trimmed by 4 bases and J by 4 bases, 7 bases remained unmatched. The CDR3 coding sequence is TGTGCCAGCAGTGCTGGACAGGGGGCGTTCGCAGATACGCAGTATTTT. It translates to CASSAGQGAFADTQYF.

The sample holds many counts of this clonotype. This chain joins TRBV29-1 and TRBJ2-5, with 8 bases matching TRBD2. J lost 0 bases, V lost 7 bases, and 7 bases had no gene match. Germline V CDR1 and CDR2: SQVTM, ANQGSEA. The CDR3 loop spans 14 amino acids. CDR3 residues: CSGTSGWYQETQYF. The CDR3 DNA reads as TGCAGCGGAACTAGCGGATGGTACCAAGAGACCCAGTACTTC.

This chain links TRBV12-3 or TRBV12-4 with TRBJ2-3; 8 bases fit TRBD2. V was pared by 3 bases and J by 2 bases, with 4 bases of the junction left unmatched. The CDR3 is made up of 15 amino acids. CDR3 in DNA: TGTGCCAGCAGTTTTACAGCGGGGGCCACAGATACGCAGTATTTT. This codes for CASSFTAGATDTQYF.

This clonotype was counted ten times or more. This chain connects TRBV7-3 to TRBJ2-2; TRBD1 is a possible D gene (6 bases). V was pared by 4 bases and J by 6 bases, with 9 bases between. This CDR3 comprises 13 residues. Germline loops: CDR1 SGHTA, CDR2 FQGTGA. DNA for the CDR3: TGTGCCAGCAGCTCGAGGACAGCCGGGGAGCTGTTTTTT. It codes for CASSSRTAGELFF.

In this sample, this clonotype turned up many times. The DNA of the CDR3 is TGTGCCAGCTCACCGGGGAACTCCTATAATTCACCCCTCCACTTT. Its translation is CASSPGNSYNSPLHF. V is TRBV18 and J is TRBJ1-6; no clear D. CDR3 size: 15 residues. Deletions cut 3 bases from V and 0 bases from J, with 6 bases between. Germline values: CDR1 KGHSH, CDR2 LQKENI.

There are a few counts of this clonotype. This chain uses TRBV3-1 with TRBJ1-2; maybe TRBD1 (6 bases). CDR3 size: 12 residues. Trimming took 0 bases from V and 8 from J, leaving 7 bases between them. Germline CDR1 reads LGHDT; CDR2 reads YNNKEL (reference sequence). CDR3 sequence (DNA): TGTGCCAGCAGCCAAGAAAGGGGGGGCTACACCTTC. Its protein product is CASSQERGGYTF.